This entry lists 2 T cell receptor beta chains sequenced from one sample in a study of regulatory dendritic cells for organ transplantation. CFSE-labeled sorted T cells met regulatory or mature dendritic cells for about five days. Their antigen targets remain unknown. Sequencing was performed with immunoSEQ multiplex PCR; in TCRdb, only in-frame clones are kept and a portion is missing. The sample records more than 9,500 clones, around 92% being singletons. Sequenced material: naive CD8+ T cells from blood cultured with regulatory dendritic cells. Stated subset: CD45RA+ naive T cells. Source of these receptors: a human donor in good health.

V gene TRBV7-9 combines with J gene TRBJ2-1; the D gene could be TRBD1 or TRBD2 (6 bases each). Trimming shortened V by 1 base and J by 0 bases, and 10 bases separated the two germline ends. This CDR3 spans 16 amino acids. CDR1 is SEHNR and CDR2 is FQNEAQ in the germline V gene (reference sequence). The CDR3 sequence: CASSLVGGSSYNEQFF. CDR3 bases: TGTGCCAGCAGCTTAGTGGGGGGCAGCTCCTACAATGAGCAGTTCTTC.

The genes are TRBV5-4 and TRBJ2-7; 7 bases map to TRBD1. Germline CDR1 SGHNT, CDR2 YYREEE (reference sequence). J lost 2 bases, V lost 3 bases, and 5 bases had no gene match. The CDR3 is 14 residues long. The CDR3: CASSSLTGTYEQYF. The CDR3 region has the DNA TGTGCCAGCAGCTCTTTGACAGGGACCTACGAGCAGTACTTC.